Each of the 11 T cell receptor beta chains below was sequenced from the same sample in a study of early T cells in non-severe SARS-CoV-2 infection. MiXCR, run by TCRdb on the 5' RACE reads, gives a single entry per CDR3 protein. The data hold 55,000 to 65,000 distinct CDR3 sequences, with around 12% observed a single time. Sequences were obtained from whole blood. These TCRs come from an adult who was a healthcare worker with PCR-confirmed SARS-CoV-2 infection or an uninfected control (not recorded which).

This clonotype was detected only a few times. V usage is TRBV6-5 and J usage is TRBJ2-3, with D perhaps matching TRBD2 (6 bases). Germline V gene data show CDR1 as MNHEY and CDR2 as SVGAGI. V was trimmed by 6 bases and J by 2 bases, leaving 15 bases between them. The CDR3 spans 15 residues. The CDR3 loop is CASSKTGTYTDTQYF. CDR3 DNA: TGTGCCAGCAGCAAAACCGGGACTTACACAGATACGCAGTATTTT.

The sample holds many counts of this clonotype. The rearrangement uses TRBV5-6 and TRBJ2-7; D is possibly TRBD1 or TRBD2 (5 bases each). This CDR3 comprises 14 residues. Germline CDR1 and CDR2: SGHDT and YYEEEE. V was trimmed by 2 bases and J by 9 bases, leaving 18 bases between them. CDR3 bases: TGTGCCAGCAGCTTCAGGGACCTACCGGGCGGGCAGTACTTC. Its protein is CASSFRDLPGGQYF.

In this sample, this clonotype turned up many times. The chain couples TRBV28 to TRBJ2-7; D not resolved. Germline CDR1 MDHEN, CDR2 SYDVKM. The CDR3 extends over 11 amino acids. The V gene lost 4 bases and the J gene lost 6 bases, with 7 bases spanning the gap. CDR3 DNA sequence: TGTGCCAGCAGTTACCCGGGCGAGCAGTACTTC. Protein sequence: CASSYPGEQYF. Together with reference TRBV28 and TRBJ2-7, the CDR3 gives the full variable domain: DVKVTQSSRYLVKRTGEKVFLECVQDMDHENMFWYRQDPGLGLRLIYFSYDVKMKEKGDIPEGYSVSREKKERFSLILESASTNQTSMYLCASSYPGEQYFGPGTRLTVT.

In its sample, this clonotype ranks as medium-sized (0.01 to 0.1%). DNA for the CDR3: TGTGCCAGCAGCTTATTGGGTAGGGCTGAAGCTTTCTTT. This translates into CASSLLGRAEAFF. The rearrangement uses TRBV7-2 and TRBJ1-1; no clear D. This CDR3 is 13 amino acids long. CDR1 is SGHTA, CDR2 FQGNSA, per germline. Trimming shortened V by 2 bases and J by 6 bases, and 10 bases separated the two germline ends. Supplemented by reference TRBV7-2 and TRBJ1-1, the full variable domain reads GAGVSQSPSNKVTEKGKDVELRCDPISGHTALYWYRQSLGQGLEFLIYFQGNSAPDKSGLPSDRFSAERTGGSVSTLTIQRTQQEDSAVYLCASSLLGRAEAFFGQGTRLTVV.

This clonotype was recorded a few times. The V call is TRBV20-1, the J call TRBJ2-5; 9 bases match TRBD1. The trim removed 4 bases at V and 6 bases at J, leaving 12 bases unmatched. The length of the CDR3 is 15 residues. CDR1 and CDR2 from the germline V gene are DFQATT and SNEGSKA (reference sequence). CDR3: CSATGTGFFLQTQYF. CDR3 in DNA: TGCAGTGCTACCGGGACAGGGTTCTTCCTTCAGACCCAGTACTTC.

This clonotype showed up many times. The rearrangement links TRBV14 to TRBJ2-1; 9 bases are a match to TRBD2. J lost 13 bases, V lost 0 bases, and 4 bases had no gene match. The CDR3 covers 13 residues. Germline V CDR1 and CDR2: SGHDN, FVKESK. In nucleotides, the CDR3 is TGTGCCAGCAGCCAAGATTCCGGGACTAGCCAGTTCTTC. Encoded protein: CASSQDSGTSQFF.

This chain joins TRBV29-1 and TRBJ2-7; 8 bases are shared with TRBD1. CDR3 length: 12 amino acids. V shed 4 bases and J 3 bases; nucleotides not matched to a gene: 2. Germline CDR1 and CDR2: SQVTM and ANQGSEA. In nucleotides, the CDR3 is TGCAGCGTTGGGACAGGGAACTACGAGCAGTACTTC. Translated: CSVGTGNYEQYF.

The chain recombines TRBV6-2 or TRBV6-3 with TRBJ1-2; D gene uncertain. The CDR3 covers 14 residues. CDR1 and CDR2 (germline): MNHEY, SVGEGT. V lost 3 bases, J lost 4 bases, and 12 bases lay in between. CDR3 in DNA: TGTGCCAGCAGTTATCTGGGCCTACTCTATGGCTACACCTTC. This encodes CASSYLGLLYGYTF.

This chain links TRBV2 with TRBJ1-4, with D possibly being TRBD1 (6 bases). Per the germline V gene, CDR1 is SNHLY and CDR2 is FYNNEI. This CDR3 is 13 amino acids long. The V end was cut by 6 bases, the J end by 11 bases, with 16 bases between. This chain's CDR3 is CASSSKTGEKLFF. The CDR3 bases are TGTGCCAGCAGCTCAAAGACAGGAGAGAAACTGTTTTTT.

This clonotype has more than one count but fewer than ten. V and J are TRBV19 and TRBJ1-2, with D perhaps TRBD1 (6 bases). Germline assignment: CDR1 LNHDA and CDR2 SQIVND (reference sequence). V was clipped by 9 bases and J by 5 bases, with 28 bases between them. CDR3 size: 17 residues. The CDR3 protein is CASTPGATGTAFYGYTF. Written as DNA, the CDR3 is TGTGCCAGCACCCCAGGGGCCACCGGGACGGCATTTTATGGCTACACCTTC.

V and J are TRBV4-3 and TRBJ2-3; 9 bases agree with TRBD2. V was pared by 0 bases and J by 5 bases, with 6 bases of the junction left unmatched. CDR3 length: 16 amino acids. The germline V gene has CDR1 LGHNA and CDR2 YSLEER. The CDR3 DNA reads TGCGCCAGCAGCCAAGATTGGCGGGGGGGAATAGATACGCAGTATTTT. It translates to CASSQDWRGGIDTQYF.